The rows below give T cell receptor beta chains drawn from one sample of a study of blood T cell repertoires in COVID-19. Method: immunoSEQ multiplex PCR; TCRdb's copy keeps in-frame clones and lacks some. Here the sample spans a few hundred thousand clones, roughly 91% being singletons. What was sequenced was PBMCs or T cells enriched from blood (not recorded which). These receptors were taken from a man in his forties who had recovered from COVID-19. The CDR3 runs from the conserved cysteine through the conserved F or W. Each record gives: V gene, D gene, J gene, clone size, CDR3 protein, CDR3 DNA. A D gene is named only where the DNA matches it firmly. Where a row states a size, it is once, few, many or the class of an expanded clone; other rows omit it.

V: TRBV6-5; D: TRBD1; J: TRBJ2-7; size: -; CDR3: CASSYGTGTYEQYF; DNA: TGTGCCAGCAGTTACGGGACAGGGACCTACGAGCAGTACTTC
V: TRBV5-6; D: TRBD1; J: TRBJ1-4; size: -; CDR3: CASSNTYWTGGTNEKLFF; DNA: TGTGCCAGCAGCAACACCTATTGGACAGGGGGAACTAATGAAAAACTGTTTTTT
V: TRBV6-1; D: -; J: TRBJ1-4; size: -; CDR3: CASSEPGQSNEKLFF; DNA: TGTGCCAGCAGTGAACCCGGACAATCTAATGAAAAACTGTTTTTT
V: TRBV9; D: TRBD2; J: TRBJ2-3; size: -; CDR3: CASSAPGTTWDTQYF; DNA: TGTGCCAGCAGCGCCCCCGGGACTACCTGGGATACGCAGTATTTT
V: TRBV19; D: -; J: TRBJ1-5; size: few; CDR3: CATENRDGVGQPQHF; DNA: TGTGCCACCGAGAACAGGGACGGGGTCGGGCAGCCCCAGCATTTT
V: TRBV7-3; D: TRBD1; J: TRBJ2-1; size: -; CDR3: CASSLTVAGGLNEQFF; DNA: TGTGCCAGCAGCTTAACAGTCGCAGGGGGCCTCAATGAGCAGTTCTTC
V: TRBV30; D: -; J: TRBJ1-1; size: -; CDR3: CAWSVFGDTEAFF; DNA: TGTGCCTGGAGTGTATTCGGGGACACTGAAGCTTTCTTT
V: TRBV27; D: TRBD1; J: TRBJ1-2; size: -; CDR3: CASSRAGTGYYYTF; DNA: TGTGCCAGCAGTCGGGCCGGGACAGGGTACTACTACACCTTC
V: TRBV6-5; D: -; J: TRBJ1-5; size: -; CDR3: CASEGSGREQPQHF; DNA: TGTGCCAGCGAAGGTTCAGGGCGCGAACAGCCCCAGCATTTT
V: TRBV5-1; D: -; J: TRBJ1-1; size: few; CDR3: CASSREPTVNTEAFF; DNA: TGCGCCAGCAGCAGGGAGCCTACAGTGAACACTGAAGCTTTCTTT
V: TRBV15; D: TRBD2; J: TRBJ2-1; size: -; CDR3: CATSNLIAGAGWSYNEQFF; DNA: TGTGCCACCAGCAACCTTATAGCGGGAGCCGGTTGGTCTTACAATGAGCAGTTCTTC
V: TRBV10-1; D: TRBD2; J: TRBJ2-1; size: once; CDR3: CASSAGGGRNNEQFF; DNA: TGCGCCAGCAGTGCTGGGGGGGGAAGAAACAATGAGCAGTTCTTC
V: TRBV7-2; D: TRBD2; J: TRBJ2-1; size: -; CDR3: CASSLVYTSGRSYNEQFF; DNA: TGTGCCAGCAGCTTAGTCTATACTAGCGGGCGGTCCTACAATGAGCAGTTCTTC
V: TRBV9; D: TRBD1; J: TRBJ1-5; size: -; CDR3: CASSVGSGGGNQPQHF; DNA: TGTGCCAGCAGCGTAGGGTCAGGGGGTGGTAATCAGCCCCAGCATTTT
V: TRBV24-1; D: -; J: TRBJ2-2; size: -; CDR3: CATSEPSTGPGELFF; DNA: TGTGCCACCAGTGAACCCTCGACAGGTCCCGGGGAGCTGTTTTTT
V: TRBV28; D: -; J: TRBJ2-7; size: -; CDR3: CASRPTGLYEQYF; DNA: TGTGCCAGCAGGCCTACAGGGTTATACGAGCAGTACTTC
V: TRBV14; D: -; J: TRBJ1-6; size: -; CDR3: CASSQSGFFGNSPLHF; DNA: TGTGCCAGCAGCCAGTCAGGGTTTTTTGGTAATTCACCCCTCCACTTT
V: TRBV13; D: TRBD2; J: TRBJ2-2; size: -; CDR3: CASSLELAGVSGELFF; DNA: TGTGCCAGCAGCTTAGAACTAGCGGGGGTCTCCGGGGAGCTGTTTTTT
V: TRBV12-5; D: TRBD1; J: TRBJ2-1; size: -; CDR3: CASGLVRAARQGYNEQFF; DNA: TGTGCTAGTGGTTTGGTAAGGGCAGCGCGACAGGGTTACAATGAGCAGTTCTTC
V: TRBV7-6; D: -; J: TRBJ1-4; size: -; CDR3: CASSLASGAGVDEKLFF; DNA: TGTGCCAGCAGCTTAGCAAGCGGGGCAGGGGTGGATGAAAAACTGTTTTTT
V: TRBV7-3; D: -; J: TRBJ1-2; size: few; CDR3: CASTEPPVYGYTF; DNA: TGTGCCAGCACCGAACCGCCGGTGTATGGCTACACCTTC
V: TRBV6-5; D: -; J: TRBJ1-1; size: -; CDR3: CASRRDNWSPEAFF; DNA: TGTGCCAGCAGGAGGGACAATTGGTCGCCTGAAGCTTTCTTT
V: TRBV28; D: -; J: TRBJ1-3; size: -; CDR3: CASIREYSGNTIYF; DNA: TGTGCCAGCATCAGGGAATACTCTGGAAACACCATATATTTT
V: TRBV5-1; D: -; J: TRBJ2-7; size: -; CDR3: CASSLDRSTYEQYF; DNA: TGCGCCAGCAGCTTGGACAGAAGTACCTACGAGCAGTACTTC
V: TRBV9; D: -; J: TRBJ2-1; size: once; CDR3: CASSVGGSGDNEQFF; DNA: TGTGCCAGCAGCGTAGGAGGTAGCGGTGACAATGAGCAGTTCTTC
V: TRBV27; D: -; J: TRBJ2-1; size: -; CDR3: CASSSDPGHRSYNEQFF; DNA: TGTGCCAGCAGTTCCGACCCGGGACACCGTTCCTACAATGAGCAGTTCTTC
V: TRBV5-1; D: -; J: TRBJ2-3; size: -; CDR3: CASTELAYGLDTQYF; DNA: TGCGCCAGCACCGAACTAGCTTATGGCCTGGATACGCAGTATTTT
V: TRBV5-1; D: TRBD2; J: TRBJ2-7; size: -; CDR3: CASSPGTSGEVREQYF; DNA: TGCGCCAGCAGCCCGGGGACTAGCGGGGAAGTGAGAGAGCAGTACTTC
V: TRBV2; D: TRBD1; J: TRBJ1-5; size: -; CDR3: CASSRDRGLQPQHF; DNA: TGTGCCAGCAGTCGAGACAGGGGGCTTCAGCCCCAGCATTTT
V: TRBV7-2; D: TRBD2; J: TRBJ2-1; size: -; CDR3: CASSSSGTTYNEQFF; DNA: TGTGCCAGCAGCTCCAGCGGGACCACCTACAATGAGCAGTTCTTC
V: TRBV27; D: -; J: TRBJ2-7; size: -; CDR3: CASSLSRAGDYEQYF; DNA: TGTGCCAGCAGTTTATCGAGGGCAGGGGACTACGAGCAGTACTTC